This T cell receptor (beta chain) was identified during a study of control samples from healthy donors and cancer patients. Libraries were prepared by immunoSEQ multiplex PCR; TCRdb keeps only in-frame clonotypes and omits some of them. This repertoire shows about 40,000 clones, roughly 90% found once; its top ten account for around 3.6%. Sequencing input: blood. The source is a woman in her 50s in good health.

CDR3 nucleotide sequence: TGTGCCAGCAGTCCAACCGGAGGGGAGGACTATGGCTACACCTTC. As protein: CASSPTGGEDYGYTF. The chain links TRBV28 to TRBJ1-2, with a possible D match to TRBD1 (5 bases). Germline lookup yields CDR1 MDHEN and CDR2 SYDVKM. The germline V and J ends were trimmed by 5 bases and 3 bases, with 16 bases remaining between them. The length of the CDR3 is 15 residues.